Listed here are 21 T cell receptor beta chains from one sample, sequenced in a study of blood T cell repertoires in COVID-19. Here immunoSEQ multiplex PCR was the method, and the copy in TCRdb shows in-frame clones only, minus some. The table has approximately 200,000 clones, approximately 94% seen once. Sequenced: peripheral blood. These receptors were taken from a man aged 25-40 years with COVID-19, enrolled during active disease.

The CDR3 DNA reads TGTGCCAGCAGTTACGCTGTTGGGACAGGGGGCCAAGAGACCCAGTACTTC. It translates to CASSYAVGTGGQETQYF. The chain carries TRBV6-2 or TRBV6-3 and TRBJ2-5, with 11 bases identical to TRBD1. Germline V gene sequence: CDR1 MNHEY, CDR2 SVGEGT. CDR3 length: 17 amino acids. V shed 2 bases and J 1 base; nucleotides not matched to a gene: 6.

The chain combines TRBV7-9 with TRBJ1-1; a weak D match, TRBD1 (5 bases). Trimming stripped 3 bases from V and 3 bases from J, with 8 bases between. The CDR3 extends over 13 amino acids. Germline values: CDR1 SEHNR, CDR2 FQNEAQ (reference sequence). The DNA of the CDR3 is TGTGCCAGCAGCTTGACGGGGGACACTGAAGCTTTCTTT. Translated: CASSLTGDTEAFF.

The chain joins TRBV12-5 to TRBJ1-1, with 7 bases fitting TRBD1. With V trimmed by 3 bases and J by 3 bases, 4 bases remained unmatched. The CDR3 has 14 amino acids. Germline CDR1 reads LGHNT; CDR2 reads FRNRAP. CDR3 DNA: TGTGCTAGTGGTTTAGGGACAGCTTACACTGAAGCTTTCTTT. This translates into CASGLGTAYTEAFF. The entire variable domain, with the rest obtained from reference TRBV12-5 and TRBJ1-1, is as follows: DARVTQTPRHKVTEMGQEVTMRCQPILGHNTVFWYRQTMMQGLELLAYFRNRAPLDDSGMPKDRFSAEMPDATLATLKIQPSEPRDSAVYFCASGLGTAYTEAFFGQGTRLTVV.

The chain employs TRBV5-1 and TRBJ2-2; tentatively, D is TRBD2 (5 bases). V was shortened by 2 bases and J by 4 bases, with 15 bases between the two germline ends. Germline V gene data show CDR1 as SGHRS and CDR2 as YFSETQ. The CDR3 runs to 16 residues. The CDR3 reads CASSFFRDSFTGELFF. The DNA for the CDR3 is TGCGCCAGCAGCTTCTTCCGGGATTCCTTCACCGGGGAGCTGTTTTTT.

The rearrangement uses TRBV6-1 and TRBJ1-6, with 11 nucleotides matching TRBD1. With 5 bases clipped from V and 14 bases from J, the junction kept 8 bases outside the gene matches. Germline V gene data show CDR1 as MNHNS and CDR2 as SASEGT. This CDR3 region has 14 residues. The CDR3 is CASSLTDRGPTLHF. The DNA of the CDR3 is TGTGCCAGCAGTTTGACGGACAGGGGGCCTACCCTCCACTTT.

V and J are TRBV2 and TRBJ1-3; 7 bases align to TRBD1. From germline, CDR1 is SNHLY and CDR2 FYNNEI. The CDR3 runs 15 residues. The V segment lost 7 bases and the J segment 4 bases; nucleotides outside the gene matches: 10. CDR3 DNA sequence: TGTGCCAGCACCGAAGACAGGGCTTGGGGAAACACCATATATTTT. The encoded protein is CASTEDRAWGNTIYF.

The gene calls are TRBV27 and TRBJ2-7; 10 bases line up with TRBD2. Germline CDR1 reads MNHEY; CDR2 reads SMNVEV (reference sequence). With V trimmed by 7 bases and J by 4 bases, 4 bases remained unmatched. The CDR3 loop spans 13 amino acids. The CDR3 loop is CASKLAGEYEQYF. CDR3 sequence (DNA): TGTGCCAGCAAGCTAGCGGGGGAGTACGAGCAGTACTTC.

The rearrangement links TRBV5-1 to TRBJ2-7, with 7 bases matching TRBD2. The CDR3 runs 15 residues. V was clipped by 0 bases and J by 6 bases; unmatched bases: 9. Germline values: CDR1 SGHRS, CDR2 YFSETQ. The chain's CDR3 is CASSLAGEGESEQYF. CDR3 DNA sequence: TGCGCCAGCAGCTTGGCCGGGGAGGGAGAGTCCGAGCAGTACTTC.

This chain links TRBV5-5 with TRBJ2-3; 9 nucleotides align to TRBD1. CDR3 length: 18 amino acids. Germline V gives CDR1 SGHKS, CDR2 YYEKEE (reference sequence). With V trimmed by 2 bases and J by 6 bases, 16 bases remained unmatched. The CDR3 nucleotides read TGTGCCAGCAGCTTAAAAAATATAGGGACAGGGCTTTGGGATACGCAGTATTTT. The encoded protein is CASSLKNIGTGLWDTQYF.

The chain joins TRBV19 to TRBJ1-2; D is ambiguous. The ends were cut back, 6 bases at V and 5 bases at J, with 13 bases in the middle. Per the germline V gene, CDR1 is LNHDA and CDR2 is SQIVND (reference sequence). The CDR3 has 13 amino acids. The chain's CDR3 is CASRLEGYYGYTF. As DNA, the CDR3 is TGTGCCAGTAGACTGGAGGGATATTATGGCTACACCTTC. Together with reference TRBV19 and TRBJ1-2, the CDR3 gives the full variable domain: DGGITQSPKYLFRKEGQNVTLSCEQNLNHDAMYWYRQDPGQGLRLIYYSQIVNDFQKGDIAEGYSVSREKKESFPLTVTSAQKNPTAFYLCASRLEGYYGYTFGSGTRLTVV.

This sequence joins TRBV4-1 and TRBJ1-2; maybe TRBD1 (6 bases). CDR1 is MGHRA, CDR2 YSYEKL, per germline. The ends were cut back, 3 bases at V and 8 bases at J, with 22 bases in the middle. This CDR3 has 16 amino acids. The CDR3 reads CASSQKTGRGIGGYTF. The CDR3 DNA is TGCGCCAGCAGCCAGAAGACAGGTAGAGGAATAGGAGGCTACACCTTC.

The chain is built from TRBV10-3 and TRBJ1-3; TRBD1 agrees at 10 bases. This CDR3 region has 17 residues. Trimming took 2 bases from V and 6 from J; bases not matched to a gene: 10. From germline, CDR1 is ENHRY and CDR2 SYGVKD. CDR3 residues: CAISEQPGQGRENTIYF. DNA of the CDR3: TGTGCCATCAGTGAGCAACCGGGACAGGGGAGAGAAAACACCATATATTTT.

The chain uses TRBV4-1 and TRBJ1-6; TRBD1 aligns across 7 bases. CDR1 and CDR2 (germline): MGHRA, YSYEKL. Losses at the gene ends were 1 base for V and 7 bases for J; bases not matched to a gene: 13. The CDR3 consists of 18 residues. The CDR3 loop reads CASSQVSSRTGLNSPLHF. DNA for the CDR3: TGCGCCAGCAGCCAAGTAAGTTCCCGGACAGGTCTAAATTCACCCCTCCACTTT.

The CDR3 sequence is CASGLLPGEKLFF. DNA of the CDR3: TGTGCTAGTGGTTTGCTCCCGGGTGAAAAACTGTTTTTT. The chain recombines TRBV12-5 with TRBJ1-4; no clear D. Between the trimmed V and J ends, which lost 2 bases and 7 bases, there was a span of 8 bases. The CDR3 consists of 13 residues. Germline values: CDR1 LGHNT, CDR2 FRNRAP.

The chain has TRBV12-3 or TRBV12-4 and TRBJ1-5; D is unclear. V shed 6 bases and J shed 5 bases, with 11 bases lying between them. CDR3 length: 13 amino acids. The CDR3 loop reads CASRARWDQPQHF. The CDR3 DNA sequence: TGTGCCAGCAGAGCCAGGTGGGATCAGCCCCAGCATTTT.

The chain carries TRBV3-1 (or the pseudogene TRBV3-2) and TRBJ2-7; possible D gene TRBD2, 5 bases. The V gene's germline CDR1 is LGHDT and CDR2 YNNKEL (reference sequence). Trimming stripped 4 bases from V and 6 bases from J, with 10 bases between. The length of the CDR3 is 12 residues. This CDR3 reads CASSRFGIEQYF. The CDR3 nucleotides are TGTGCCAGCAGCCGGTTCGGGATCGAGCAGTACTTC.

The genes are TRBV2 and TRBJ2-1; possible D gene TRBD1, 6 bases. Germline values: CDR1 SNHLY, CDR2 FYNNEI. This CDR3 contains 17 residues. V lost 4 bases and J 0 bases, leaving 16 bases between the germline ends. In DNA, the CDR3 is TGTGCCAGCAGTGCCCCCTTACCAGGGGTCTCCTACAATGAGCAGTTCTTC. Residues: CASSAPLPGVSYNEQFF.

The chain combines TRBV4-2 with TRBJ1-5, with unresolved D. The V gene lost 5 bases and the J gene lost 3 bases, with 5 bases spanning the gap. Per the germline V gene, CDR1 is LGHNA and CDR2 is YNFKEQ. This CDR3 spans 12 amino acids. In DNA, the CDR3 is TGTGCCAGCAGCTACTACAATCAGCCCCAGCATTTT. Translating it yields CASSYYNQPQHF.

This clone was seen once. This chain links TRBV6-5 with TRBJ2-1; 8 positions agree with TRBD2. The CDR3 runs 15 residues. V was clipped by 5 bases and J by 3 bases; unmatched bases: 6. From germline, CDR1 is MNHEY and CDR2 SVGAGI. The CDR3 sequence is CASSTTSADYNEQFF. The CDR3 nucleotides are TGTGCCAGCAGTACGACTAGCGCCGACTACAATGAGCAGTTCTTC.

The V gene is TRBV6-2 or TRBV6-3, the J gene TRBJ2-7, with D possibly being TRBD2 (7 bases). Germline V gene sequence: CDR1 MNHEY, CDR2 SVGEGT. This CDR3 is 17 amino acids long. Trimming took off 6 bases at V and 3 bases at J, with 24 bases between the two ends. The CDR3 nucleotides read TGTGCCAGCAGCAAGACGGGACGGGGGGCCGTGGGCTACGAGCAGTACTTC. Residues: CASSKTGRGAVGYEQYF.

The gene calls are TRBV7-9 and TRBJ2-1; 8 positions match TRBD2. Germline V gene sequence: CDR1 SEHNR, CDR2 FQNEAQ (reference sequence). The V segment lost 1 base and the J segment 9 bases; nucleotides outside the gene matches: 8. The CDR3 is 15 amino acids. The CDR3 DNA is TGTGCCAGCAGCTTAGGTTTAGACCGGGGGGGTGAGCAGTTCTTC. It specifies CASSLGLDRGGEQFF.